The 2 T cell receptor beta chains given below trace back to one sample, sequenced in a study of CD8 T cells in Susac syndrome. RNA in amounts of roughly 0.45 to 1 ug was reverse transcribed with random hexamers. TCRdb fed the immunoSEQ multiplex PCR reads into MiXCR, producing one record per CDR3 protein. The repertoire holds about 80,000 distinct CDR3 sequences, with just under 95% as singletons. Sample: CD8+ T cells from PBMCs. These TCRs come from a human donor in good health.

The rearrangement uses TRBV29-1 and TRBJ1-1; D remains ambiguous. The length of the CDR3 is 13 residues. Germline assignment: CDR1 SQVTM and CDR2 ANQGSEA. Trimming left V 4 bases short and J 0 bases short, with 9 bases between. CDR3 in amino acids: CSVGPGMNTEAFF. CDR3 sequence (DNA): TGCAGCGTTGGCCCGGGGATGAACACTGAAGCTTTCTTT.

The chain has TRBV9 and TRBJ2-7; TRBD1 might be the D (5 bases). Trimming took 0 bases from V and 3 from J, leaving 10 bases between them. Germline loops: CDR1 SGDLS, CDR2 YYNGEE. The CDR3 is 14 amino acids. In DNA, the CDR3 is TGTGCCAGCAGCGTAGGGACATCACTCTACGAGCAGTACTTC. Protein sequence: CASSVGTSLYEQYF.